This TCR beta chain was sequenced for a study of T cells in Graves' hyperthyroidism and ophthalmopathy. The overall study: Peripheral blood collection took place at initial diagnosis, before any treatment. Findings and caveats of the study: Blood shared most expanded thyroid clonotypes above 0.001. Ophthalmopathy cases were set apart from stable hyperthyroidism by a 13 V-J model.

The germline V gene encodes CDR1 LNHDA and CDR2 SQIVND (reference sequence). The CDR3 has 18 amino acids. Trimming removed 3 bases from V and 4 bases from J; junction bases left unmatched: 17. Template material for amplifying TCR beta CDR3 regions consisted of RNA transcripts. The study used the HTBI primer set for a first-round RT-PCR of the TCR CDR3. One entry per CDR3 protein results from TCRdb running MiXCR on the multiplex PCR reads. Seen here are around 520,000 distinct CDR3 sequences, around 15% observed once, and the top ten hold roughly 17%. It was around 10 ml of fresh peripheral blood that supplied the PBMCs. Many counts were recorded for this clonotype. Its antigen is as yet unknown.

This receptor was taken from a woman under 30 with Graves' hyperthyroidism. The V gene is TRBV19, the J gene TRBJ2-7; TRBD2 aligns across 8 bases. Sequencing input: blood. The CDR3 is CASSIGSGGSGAGYEQYF. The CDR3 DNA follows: TGTGCCAGTAGTATCGGGAGCGGGGGAAGCGGAGCCGGTTACGAGCAGTACTTC. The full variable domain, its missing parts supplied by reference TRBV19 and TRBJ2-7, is DGGITQSPKYLFRKEGQNVTLSCEQNLNHDAMYWYRQDPGQGLRLIYYSQIVNDFQKGDIAEGYSVSREKKESFPLTVTSAQKNPTAFYLCASSIGSGGSGAGYEQYFGPGTRLTVT.